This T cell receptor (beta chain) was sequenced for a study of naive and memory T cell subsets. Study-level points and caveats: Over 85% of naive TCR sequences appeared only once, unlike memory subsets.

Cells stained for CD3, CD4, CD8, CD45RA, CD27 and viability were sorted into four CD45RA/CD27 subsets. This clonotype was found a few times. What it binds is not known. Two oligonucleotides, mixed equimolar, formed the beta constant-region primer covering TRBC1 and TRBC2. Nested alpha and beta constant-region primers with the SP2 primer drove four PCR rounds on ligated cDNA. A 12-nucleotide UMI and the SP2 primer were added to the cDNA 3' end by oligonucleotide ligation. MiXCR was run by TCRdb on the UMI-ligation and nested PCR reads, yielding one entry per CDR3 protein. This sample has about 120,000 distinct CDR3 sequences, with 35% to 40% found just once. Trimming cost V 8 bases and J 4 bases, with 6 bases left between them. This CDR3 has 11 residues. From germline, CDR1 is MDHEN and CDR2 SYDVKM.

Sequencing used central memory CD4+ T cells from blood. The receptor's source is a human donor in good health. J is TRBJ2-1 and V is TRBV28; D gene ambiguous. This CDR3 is CASGGYNEQFF. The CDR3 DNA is TGTGCCAGCGGTGGGTACAATGAGCAGTTCTTC.